This T cell receptor (beta chain) was identified in a study of cytomegalovirus exposure and HLA in healthy donors. Study observations and caveats: Later analysis showed most CMV-associated TCR beta chains appearing HLA-restricted. Later analysis associated a missense DCLRE1C variant with TCR beta V- and J-gene trimming.

Germline-derived CDR1 and CDR2 are MNHNS and SASEGT. J gave up 2 bases and V 5 bases, and 7 bases lay outside the gene matches. The CDR3 has 15 amino acids. This clone showed up just once. Its antigen is currently unknown. It was with 60 Vbeta and 13 Jbeta primers that the PCR ran. Original handling: It was a later analysis that counted 83 million or so unique TCR beta chains, of which 9 million to 13 million were shared. The data were produced by immunoSEQ multiplex PCR, yet TCRdb's version contains in-frame clones alone and is incomplete. V, J and clone size derive from that table, while D and trimming were established from the DNA sequence. The sample comprises roughly 140,000 clones, roughly 80% of which are singletons, and about 6.7% rests with the top ten.

Specimen: PBMCs. This receptor was taken from a woman aged 35 to 49 in good health and CMV-seropositive. The rearrangement joins TRBV6-1 to TRBJ2-3; 7 positions agree with TRBD1. Here the CDR3 DNA reads TGTGCCAGCAGTCTGCAGGGGGTGAACACAGATACGCAGTATTTT. It specifies CASSLQGVNTDTQYF.